The 15 T cell receptor beta chains given below trace back to one sample, sequenced in a study of CD8+ T cells in alopecia areata. Treatment: oral pan-JAK inhibitor, 5-10 mg twice daily. Reverse transcribed after extraction, RNA yielded cDNA as the sequencing template. The repertoire was sequenced with immunoSEQ multiplex PCR; TCRdb's copy has only in-frame clones and lacks some. This sample has under 350,000 clones, with 58% found just once. The source material was CD4+ T cells sorted from blood, sampled at week 24, from a patient treated with tofacitinib. These receptors came from a human donor with alopecia areata.

This clone was observed a few times. The V call is TRBV27, the J call TRBJ1-5; no definite D call. Germline CDR1 is MNHEY and CDR2 is SMNVEV (reference sequence). V lost 4 bases and J 4 bases, leaving 5 bases between the germline ends. The CDR3 has 12 amino acids. The CDR3 sequence is CASSSGNQPQHF. CDR3 bases: TGTGCCAGCAGTTCCGGGAATCAGCCCCAGCATTTT.

The rearrangement uses TRBV2 and TRBJ1-2; 7 bases agree with TRBD1. Trimming took 4 bases from V and 6 from J; bases not matched to a gene: 5. This CDR3 is built from 13 residues. Germline V gene lookup returns CDR1 SNHLY and CDR2 FYNNEI. The CDR3 DNA is TGTGCCAGCAGTGTGAGGGGGCTGGATGGCTACACCTTC. Protein product: CASSVRGLDGYTF.

The rearrangement uses TRBV5-1 and TRBJ2-7, with D possibly TRBD1 on 6 matching bases. With 4 bases removed from V and 0 bases from J, the gap between germline ends came to 14 bases. From germline, CDR1 is SGHRS and CDR2 YFSETQ. CDR3 length equals 15 residues. The CDR3 region has the DNA TGCGCCAGCAGCCCAGGGGTTTCCTTCTCCTACGAGCAGTACTTC. It is translated as CASSPGVSFSYEQYF.

This rearrangement joins TRBV29-1 to TRBJ1-5; D is unresolved. The V gene's germline CDR1 is SQVTM and CDR2 ANQGSEA. V lost 6 bases and J 4 bases, leaving 13 bases between the germline ends. The length of the CDR3 is 13 residues. The CDR3 region is CSVSMEGNQPQHF. CDR3 nucleotides: TGCAGCGTCTCCATGGAAGGGAATCAGCCCCAGCATTTT.

This rearrangement joins TRBV29-1 to TRBJ1-1; D unclear. Germline CDR1 and CDR2: SQVTM and ANQGSEA. This CDR3 is built from 13 residues. The V and J ends lost 6 bases and 1 base respectively, with 12 bases between them. CDR3 amino acids: CSVVRRQNTEAFF. For the CDR3, the DNA is TGCAGCGTCGTCCGACGGCAGAACACTGAAGCTTTCTTT.

The chain links TRBV29-1 to TRBJ1-1; D gene unclear. Germline CDR1 is SQVTM and CDR2 is ANQGSEA. The CDR3 is 14 amino acids. Trimming took 3 bases from V and 1 from J, leaving 12 bases between them. CDR3 sequence: CSVDLNPSNTEAFF. In DNA form, the CDR3 reads TGCAGCGTTGACCTTAACCCCTCGAACACTGAAGCTTTCTTT.

The chain links TRBV30 to TRBJ2-7; D call uncertain. Trimming took 1 base from V and 0 from J, leaving 7 bases between them. Germline V gives CDR1 GTSNPN, CDR2 SVGIG (reference sequence). CDR3 length: 13 amino acids. The CDR3 reads CAWSGGVSYEQYF. The CDR3, as DNA: TGTGCCTGGAGTGGCGGCGTCTCCTACGAGCAGTACTTC.

The J gene is TRBJ2-7, the V gene TRBV5-4, with D perhaps TRBD1 or TRBD2 (6 bases each). Germline V gene sequence: CDR1 SGHNT, CDR2 YYREEE (reference sequence). V was clipped by 0 bases and J by 0 bases, with 13 bases between them. This CDR3 spans 16 amino acids. CDR3 sequence reads: CASSLGGDIFSYEQYF. CDR3 coding DNA: TGTGCCAGCAGCTTGGGCGGGGACATCTTCTCCTACGAGCAGTACTTC.

The chain recombines TRBV7-2 with TRBJ2-1, with D perhaps matching TRBD1 or TRBD2 (9 bases each). V lost 10 bases and J 9 bases, leaving 25 bases between the germline ends. Germline assignment: CDR1 SGHTA and CDR2 FQGNSA. This CDR3 comprises 15 residues. The CDR3 region is CATAGGTGTLPEQFF. CDR3 DNA sequence: TGTGCCACCGCGGGGGGGACAGGGACCCTCCCTGAGCAGTTCTTC.

This chain joins TRBV29-1 and TRBJ2-7, with 9 positions matching TRBD1. The CDR3 covers 12 residues. Trimming at V came to 4 bases and at J to 2 bases, leaving 0 bases not matched to a gene. Germline V gene lookup returns CDR1 SQVTM and CDR2 ANQGSEA. The CDR3, as DNA: TGCAGCGTTGGGACAGGGGCCTACGAGCAGTACTTC. This gives the protein CSVGTGAYEQYF.

The chain is built from TRBV7-2 and TRBJ1-6; TRBD1 agrees at 11 bases. V was clipped by 3 bases and J by 8 bases; unmatched bases: 0. CDR1 is SGHTA, CDR2 FQGNSA, per germline. The CDR3 length is 14 residues. The CDR3: CASSLGQGDSPLHF. The CDR3 bases are TGTGCCAGCAGCTTGGGACAGGGGGATTCACCCCTCCACTTT.

V is TRBV30 and J is TRBJ2-7; the match to TRBD1 covers 9 bases. Germline V gives CDR1 GTSNPN, CDR2 SVGIG (reference sequence). There are 19 residues in the CDR3. V lost 0 bases and J lost 3; bases outside the gene matches: 18. The DNA of the CDR3 is TGTGCCTGGAGTGTATGGTTCGGGGGGACAGGGTCGCGGATCTACGAGCAGTACTTC. This sequence encodes CAWSVWFGGTGSRIYEQYF.

The J gene is TRBJ2-3, the V gene TRBV29-1, with 10 bases matching TRBD1. The CDR3 length is 16 residues. Germline-derived CDR1 and CDR2 are SQVTM and ANQGSEA. Germline trimming cut 2 bases from V and 2 bases from J; bases unmatched to any gene: 7. The CDR3 loop reads CSVEPPGQGNTDTQYF. CDR3 in DNA: TGCAGCGTTGAACCTCCGGGACAGGGGAACACAGATACGCAGTATTTT.

This chain connects TRBV7-2 to TRBJ1-2, with D uncertain. The V and J ends lost 2 bases and 6 bases respectively, with 13 bases between them. The germline CDR1 and CDR2 sequences are SGHTA and FQGNSA. This CDR3 is 14 amino acids long. The CDR3 coding sequence is TGTGCCAGCAGCTTACAGGCCCCCGCAGATGGCTACACCTTC. This sequence encodes CASSLQAPADGYTF. The variable domain in full, with the rest retrieved from reference TRBV7-2 and TRBJ1-2, is GAGVSQSPSNKVTEKGKDVELRCDPISGHTALYWYRQSLGQGLEFLIYFQGNSAPDKSGLPSDRFSAERTGGSVSTLTIQRTQQEDSAVYLCASSLQAPADGYTFGSGTRLTVV.

In this sample, this clone turned up once. This sequence joins TRBV30 and TRBJ2-5; weak D call: TRBD2 (5 bases). CDR1 and CDR2 (germline): GTSNPN, SVGIG (reference sequence). The CDR3 is 13 residues long. V was clipped by 4 bases and J by 6 bases, with 15 bases between them. The CDR3 loop reads CAWKYQWRKTQYF. The CDR3 DNA follows: TGTGCCTGGAAATATCAGTGGAGGAAGACCCAGTACTTC.